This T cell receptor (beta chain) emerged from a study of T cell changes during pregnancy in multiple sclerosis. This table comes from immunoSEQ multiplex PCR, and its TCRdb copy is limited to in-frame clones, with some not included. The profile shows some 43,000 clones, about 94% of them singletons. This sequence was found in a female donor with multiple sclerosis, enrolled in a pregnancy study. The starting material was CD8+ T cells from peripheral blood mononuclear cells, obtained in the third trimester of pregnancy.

CDR3 loop: CASSVASGGLGEQYF. The CDR3 nucleotides read TGTGCCAGCAGCGTAGCCTCGGGAGGCTTGGGCGAGCAGTACTTC. The chain carries TRBV9 and TRBJ2-7, with 7 bases matching TRBD2. The CDR3 runs to 15 residues. Germline lookup yields CDR1 SGDLS and CDR2 YYNGEE. The V segment lost 0 bases and the J segment 6 bases; nucleotides outside the gene matches: 9.